This entry lists 10 T cell receptor beta chains sequenced from one sample in a study of T cells after yellow fever vaccination. TCRdb processed the 5' RACE reads anew with MiXCR; each CDR3 protein has one entry. The data show a few hundred thousand distinct CDR3 sequences, roughly 5.2% seen once. The input for sequencing was CD4+ T cells sorted from PBMCs, taken on the day of the yellow fever booster vaccination. These receptors came from a man aged 18 to 30 who received the YFV17D yellow fever vaccine.

This clonotype was seen many times. The rearrangement uses TRBV29-1 and TRBJ1-3, with unresolved D. This CDR3 has 13 residues. Germline CDR1 is SQVTM and CDR2 is ANQGSEA. V was clipped by 4 bases and J by 0 bases, with 7 bases between them. CDR3 sequence (DNA): TGCAGCGTTGGGACTGCCTCTGGAAACACCATATATTTT. This translates into CSVGTASGNTIYF.

This clonotype has more than one count but fewer than ten. The genes are TRBV6-6 and TRBJ1-1; possible D gene TRBD1, 5 bases. Trimming stripped 4 bases from V and 3 bases from J, with 12 bases between. CDR3 length equals 14 residues. Germline CDR1 MNHNY, CDR2 SVGAGI (reference sequence). Here the CDR3 DNA reads TGTGCCAGCAGTTCAGGGTTCCCTGACACTGAAGCTTTCTTT. Translating it yields CASSSGFPDTEAFF.

This clonotype came up many times. V gene TRBV5-1 combines with J gene TRBJ2-7, with TRBD1 identical over 7 bases. CDR1 is SGHRS, CDR2 YFSETQ, per germline. The CDR3 spans 14 residues. Unmatched junction bases numbered 6, after V lost 3 bases and J lost 3 bases. DNA of the CDR3: TGCGCCAGCAGCTCAGTGACAGGGAACTACGAGCAGTACTTC. This gives the protein CASSSVTGNYEQYF.

The V call is TRBV12-3 or TRBV12-4, the J call TRBJ2-1, with D possibly being TRBD2 (5 bases). The CDR3 has 14 amino acids. The V gene lost 7 bases and the J gene lost 5 bases, with 15 bases spanning the gap. The CDR3 spells CASNPSRHHNEQFF. As DNA, the CDR3 is TGTGCCAGCAATCCTAGCAGGCATCACAATGAGCAGTTCTTC.

This chain joins TRBV20-1 and TRBJ1-5; D uncertain. V lost 6 bases, J lost 0 bases, and 9 bases lay in between. The CDR3 extends over 13 amino acids. CDR1 and CDR2 (germline): DFQATT, SNEGSKA (reference sequence). The CDR3 here is CSAQTDSNQPQHF. The CDR3 bases are TGCAGTGCGCAGACGGATAGCAATCAGCCCCAGCATTTT.

Only a few counts were recorded for this clonotype. The genes are TRBV15 and TRBJ2-7; no reliable D call. Trimming removed 0 bases at V and 5 bases at J, with 14 bases between. Germline V gene sequence: CDR1 LNHNV, CDR2 YYDKDF (reference sequence). The CDR3 consists of 15 residues. The CDR3 DNA reads TGTGCCACCAGCAGAGATTCCGCGGCTATGAACGAGCAGTACGTC. It is translated as CATSRDSAAMNEQYV.

This chain links TRBV10-1 with TRBJ2-1; 11 bases are shared with TRBD2. The CDR3 has 15 amino acids. After removal of 6 bases from V and 7 bases from J, the junction contained 8 bases not matched to a gene. Germline CDR1 is WNHNN and CDR2 is SYGVQD (reference sequence). CDR3 sequence: CASRITSGGMNEQFF. CDR3 nucleotide sequence: TGCGCCAGCAGGATTACTAGCGGGGGTATGAATGAGCAGTTCTTC.

This clonotype was counted a few times. This sequence joins TRBV29-1 and TRBJ2-5, with D hard to call. Trimming stripped 2 bases from V and 4 bases from J, with 8 bases between. The CDR3 is made up of 12 amino acids. Germline V gene data show CDR1 as SQVTM and CDR2 as ANQGSEA. The CDR3 reads CSVETVGETQYF. The DNA of the CDR3 is TGCAGCGTTGAAACGGTAGGAGAGACCCAGTACTTC.

This clonotype occurred a few times. V usage is TRBV20-1 and J usage is TRBJ2-7; 8 nucleotides line up with TRBD2. The germline CDR1 and CDR2 sequences are DFQATT and SNEGSKA (reference sequence). With 4 bases clipped from V and 9 bases from J, the junction kept 8 bases outside the gene matches. This CDR3 has 12 amino acids. The CDR3 nucleotides are TGCAGTGCTACGGGGGGGCTACGAGTGCAGTACGTC. Its protein is CSATGGLRVQYV.

This clonotype was observed a handful of times. For the CDR3, the DNA is TGTGCCTGGAGTGGGCCAGGGGGCATTAGCAATCAGCCCCAGCATTTT. Translated: CAWSGPGGISNQPQHF. J is TRBJ1-5 and V is TRBV30, with 8 bases aligning to TRBD1. The CDR3 extends over 16 amino acids. J lost 0 bases, V lost 1 base, and 5 bases had no gene match. Germline V gene data show CDR1 as GTSNPN and CDR2 as SVGIG (reference sequence).